A selection of T cell receptor beta chains follows, all from one sample in a study of cytomegalovirus exposure and HLA in healthy donors. Repertoires were generated with immunoSEQ multiplex PCR, while TCRdb's copy carries only in-frame clones and drops some. Of around 63,000 clones listed, around 90% were seen once; the top ten hold 1% to 1.5%. The sequencing sample was made of PBMCs. Receptors were obtained from a woman aged 18-29 years in good health and CMV-seronegative. CDR3s include the opening cysteine and the closing phenylalanine or tryptophan.

>TRBV4-2|TRBJ1-6
CASSQGGFVTGTSTLHF
>TRBV6-1|TRBJ2-3
CASREDSSTDTQYF
>TRBV11-3|TRBJ2-7
CASSLSGSASYEQYF
>TRBV5-4|TRBJ2-3
CASSWAPTSGARDTQYF
>TRBV5-1|TRBJ2-7
CASSPSTEKTYEQYF
>TRBV28|TRBJ2-7
CASSLGGTGAYEQYF
>TRBV6-6|TRBJ1-2
CASTTPPGSANYGYTF
>TRBV28|TRBJ2-6
CASRGDRGSSGANVLTF
>TRBV6-5|TRBJ2-7
CASRPPSSYEQYF
>TRBV5-1|TRBJ1-1
CASSLVIGQGAFF
>TRBV7-9|TRBJ2-7
CASRRQWSHEQYF
>TRBV19|TRBJ1-1
CASSIVEGEAFF
>TRBV5-1|TRBJ2-1
CASASGGIGEQFF
>TRBV30|TRBJ1-4
CASQAFVDEKLFF
>TRBV4-1|TRBJ2-1
CASSRTLAGGDYNEQFF
>TRBV5-1|TRBJ2-1
CASSGWTSGGPEQFF
>TRBV18|TRBJ2-7
CASSPSGRSSYEQYF
>TRBV6-1|TRBJ2-1
CASSEASRRDKQFF
>TRBV30|TRBJ1-5
CAWSVLAGEGQPQHF
>TRBV27|TRBJ2-1
CASSPLDRRRATDGQYNEQFF
>TRBV29-1|TRBJ2-2
CSVRRLAGGSGELFF
>TRBV28|TRBJ1-2
CASTQLSGGNGYTF
>TRBV7-8|TRBJ1-1
CASSLFLGEVGTEAFF
>TRBV28|TRBJ2-7
CASRPTSGRDYSYEQYF
>TRBV19|TRBJ1-4
CASKRTGEDEKLFF
>TRBV27|TRBJ1-2
CASTPGEGLGYGYTF
>TRBV11-3|TRBJ2-7
CASSLGGQGARYEQYF
>TRBV9|TRBJ2-1
CASSVTSGGAKQFF
>TRBV2|TRBJ1-3
CASRGDRASGNTIYF
>TRBV10-3|TRBJ2-3
CAIGSSGSDTQYF
>TRBV6-1|TRBJ1-4
CASPGGQEKLFF
>TRBV4-1|TRBJ2-7
CASSQEVQPGQTYEQYF